One and the same sample provided the 30 T cell receptor beta chains below, sequenced in a study of OX40 agonist ivuxolimab in advanced cancers. Generated by immunoSEQ multiplex PCR, the TCRdb table keeps only in-frame clones and is missing some. The sample contains 7,000 to 9,500 clones, 88% of which appear only once. This material consisted of CD4+ or CD8+ T cells sorted from blood, taken in a trial of the OX40 agonist ivuxolimab. The receptors were gathered from an adult with an advanced solid tumor such as melanoma, head and neck, liver or kidney cancer.

The rearrangement joins TRBV7-7 to TRBJ2-1; 12 positions match TRBD2. The CDR3 is 15 residues long. The germline V gene has CDR1 SSHAT and CDR2 FNYEAQ (reference sequence). V shed 2 bases and J 6 bases; nucleotides not matched to a gene: 2. CDR3 amino acids: CASSLLAGGPNEQFF. CDR3 nucleotides: TGTGCCAGCAGCTTACTAGCGGGGGGGCCCAATGAGCAGTTCTTC.

This clone was observed a handful of times. The chain recombines TRBV7-9 with TRBJ1-2; D is ambiguous. The V end lost 2 bases, the J end lost 5 bases, and 9 bases lay between the germline ends. The germline gives CDR1 SEHNR, CDR2 FQNEAQ (reference sequence). The CDR3 totals 13 residues. The CDR3: CASSLTGDYGYTF. The CDR3 DNA reads TGTGCCAGCAGCTTAACTGGGGATTATGGCTACACCTTC. The full variable domain, rest sourced from reference TRBV7-9 and TRBJ1-2, is DTGVSQNPRHKITKRGQNVTFRCDPISEHNRLYWYRQTLGQGPEFLTYFQNEAQLEKSRLLSDRFSAERPKGSFSTLEIQRTEQGDSAMYLCASSLTGDYGYTFGSGTRLTVV.

The chain couples TRBV19 to TRBJ2-7, with TRBD1 matching over 7 bases. V lost 5 bases to trimming and J lost 7 bases; unmatched junction nucleotides: 8. Germline CDR1 LNHDA, CDR2 SQIVND (reference sequence). This CDR3 spans 13 amino acids. The CDR3 protein is CASSATGIREQYF. The CDR3 coding sequence is TGTGCCAGTAGTGCGACAGGGATAAGGGAGCAGTACTTC.

This clone was observed once. The DNA of the CDR3 is TGTGCCAGCAGCTTGGTCGGGGAAAGCGGCTACACCTTC. Its protein is CASSLVGESGYTF. The chain employs TRBV5-6 and TRBJ1-2; D uncertain. In germline, CDR1 is SGHDT, CDR2 YYEEEE. The V and J ends lost 0 bases and 8 bases respectively, with 11 bases between them. The CDR3 sequence is 13 residues long.

V gene TRBV5-4 combines with J gene TRBJ2-7; the match to TRBD1 covers 9 bases. Trimming took 4 bases from V and 2 from J; bases not matched to a gene: 4. The CDR3 runs to 14 residues. Germline V gene lookup returns CDR1 SGHNT and CDR2 YYREEE (reference sequence). The CDR3 sequence: CASSLGQGAYEQYF. The DNA for the CDR3 is TGTGCCAGCAGCCTGGGACAGGGAGCCTACGAGCAGTACTTC.

The rearrangement joins TRBV9 to TRBJ2-1, with D possibly being TRBD1 or TRBD2 (5 bases each). The CDR3 consists of 15 residues. Germline CDR1 is SGDLS and CDR2 is YYNGEE. Between the trimmed V and J ends, which lost 0 bases and 7 bases, there was a span of 14 bases. The CDR3: CASSVGGSPNNEQFF. The DNA for the CDR3 is TGTGCCAGCAGCGTAGGGGGGTCCCCGAATAATGAGCAGTTCTTC.

The rearrangement joins TRBV7-8 to TRBJ2-5, with D possibly TRBD2 on 7 matching bases. Germline values: CDR1 SGHVS, CDR2 FQNEAQ. V gave up 3 bases and J gave up 2 bases, with 10 bases separating them. The CDR3 sequence is 14 residues long. The DNA for the CDR3 is TGTGCCAGCAGCTTGCGGGGGCAACAAGAGACCCAGTACTTC. Translation gives CASSLRGQQETQYF. Complete variable domain (other parts from reference TRBV7-8 and TRBJ2-5): GAGVSQSPRYKVAKRGQDVALRCDPISGHVSLFWYQQALGQGPEFLTYFQNEAQLDKSGLPSDRFFAERPEGSVSTLKIQRTQQEDSAVYLCASSLRGQQETQYFGPGTRLLVL.

The V and J genes are TRBV15 and TRBJ2-5; no reliable D call. V dropped 1 base and J dropped 5 bases, with 11 bases sitting between them. The CDR3 is 14 amino acids. Germline assignment: CDR1 LNHNV and CDR2 YYDKDF (reference sequence). Here the CDR3 reads CATSRGPERETQYF. The CDR3 nucleotides are TGTGCCACCAGCAGAGGACCGGAGAGGGAGACCCAGTACTTC.

The chain employs TRBV28 and TRBJ1-5; D might be TRBD1 (5 bases). This CDR3 region has 13 residues. Looked up from germline, CDR1 is MDHEN and CDR2 is SYDVKM. Between the trimmed V and J ends, which lost 4 bases and 5 bases, there was a span of 9 bases. The CDR3 DNA reads as TGTGCCAGCAGTTCTCAGGGAGATCAGCCCCAGCATTTT. This sequence encodes CASSSQGDQPQHF. The whole variable domain, remainder taken from reference TRBV28 and TRBJ1-5, is DVKVTQSSRYLVKRTGEKVFLECVQDMDHENMFWYRQDPGLGLRLIYFSYDVKMKEKGDIPEGYSVSREKKERFSLILESASTNQTSMYLCASSSQGDQPQHFGDGTRLSIL.

The V and J genes are TRBV7-3 and TRBJ2-1, with 11 bases identical to TRBD2. This CDR3 is 15 amino acids long. Per germline, CDR1 SGHTA and CDR2 FQGTGA. V shed 6 bases and J 8 bases; nucleotides not matched to a gene: 9. The CDR3 nucleotides read TGTGCCAGCAGTATAATGGGACTAGCGGAAGATGAGCAGTTCTTC. Translated: CASSIMGLAEDEQFF.

The chain couples TRBV27 to TRBJ2-4; either TRBD1 or TRBD2 may fit D (6 bases each). V dropped 3 bases and J dropped 6 bases, with 12 bases sitting between them. CDR1 and CDR2 from the germline V gene are MNHEY and SMNVEV (reference sequence). The CDR3 spans 14 residues. The CDR3 loop is CASSFTGAGNIQYF. CDR3 DNA sequence: TGTGCCAGCAGTTTTACGGGGGCCGGAAACATTCAGTACTTC.

The V and J genes are TRBV11-2 and TRBJ2-7; 8 bases align to TRBD1. Per germline, CDR1 SGHAT and CDR2 FQNNGV. The CDR3 contains 14 residues. Unmatched junction bases numbered 5, after V lost 5 bases and J lost 2 bases. CDR3 protein: CASSPGTGAYEQYF. CDR3 DNA: TGTGCCAGCAGCCCTGGGACAGGAGCCTACGAGCAGTACTTC.

The gene calls are TRBV5-6 and TRBJ1-6, with D perhaps TRBD1 (5 bases). CDR1 is SGHDT and CDR2 is YYEEEE in the germline V gene. V lost 0 bases to trimming and J lost 3 bases, with 7 bases between them. The CDR3 is 15 residues long. The CDR3 DNA sequence: TGTGCCAGCAGCTTGGACAGGTTCTATAATTCACCCCTCCACTTT. Residues: CASSLDRFYNSPLHF. Together with reference TRBV5-6 and TRBJ1-6, the CDR3 gives the full variable domain: DAGVTQSPTHLIKTRGQQVTLRCSPKSGHDTVSWYQQALGQGPQFIFQYYEEEERQRGNFPDRFSGHQFPNYSSELNVNALLLGDSALYLCASSLDRFYNSPLHFGNGTRLTVT.

This clone was detected once. This rearrangement joins TRBV29-1 to TRBJ2-5; D ambiguous. The CDR3 has 10 amino acids. The germline CDR1 and CDR2 sequences are SQVTM and ANQGSEA. V lost 6 bases to trimming and J lost 0 bases, with 2 bases between them. The CDR3: CSVNQETQYF. For the CDR3, the DNA is TGCAGCGTGAACCAAGAGACCCAGTACTTC. The complete variable domain, with remaining parts taken from reference TRBV29-1 and TRBJ2-5, reads SAVISQKPSRDICQRGTSLTIQCQVDSQVTMMFWYRQQPGQSLTLIATANQGSEATYESGFVIDKFPISRPNLTFSTLTVSNMSPEDSSIYLCSVNQETQYFGPGTRLLVL.

The V call is TRBV6-5, the J call TRBJ2-7, with D tentatively TRBD1 (6 bases). CDR1 and CDR2 from the germline V gene are MNHEY and SVGAGI. V shed 5 bases and J shed 4 bases, with 12 bases lying between them. This CDR3 has 13 amino acids. The CDR3 region is CASSPDRLYEQYF. CDR3 coding DNA: TGTGCCAGCAGTCCCGACAGGCTTTACGAGCAGTACTTC.

CDR3 sequence reads: CASSPTGPETQYF. CDR3 bases: TGTGCCAGCAGCCCGACAGGGCCAGAGACCCAGTACTTC. This chain links TRBV7-3 with TRBJ2-5; the match to TRBD1 covers 7 bases. The CDR3 is made up of 13 amino acids. V lost 5 bases to trimming and J lost 4 bases; unmatched junction nucleotides: 4. The V gene's germline CDR1 is SGHTA and CDR2 FQGTGA.

The V gene is TRBV19, the J gene TRBJ1-1; a possible D gene is TRBD1 (5 bases). Trimming took 6 bases from V and 2 from J, leaving 10 bases between them. Per germline, CDR1 LNHDA and CDR2 SQIVND (reference sequence). The CDR3 has 13 amino acids. The chain's CDR3 is CASRLQANTEAFF. DNA for the CDR3: TGTGCCAGTAGGCTACAGGCTAACACTGAAGCTTTCTTT.

This clone was seen a handful of times. The chain joins TRBV5-6 to TRBJ2-1; 10 bases map to TRBD1. The junction had 8 bases not matched to a gene; V was cut back by 4 bases and J by 10 bases. The length of the CDR3 is 14 residues. CDR1 is SGHDT, CDR2 YYEEEE, per germline. The CDR3 sequence: CASSPGQGRLEQFF. CDR3 nucleotide sequence: TGTGCCAGCAGCCCGGGACAGGGGAGATTGGAGCAGTTCTTC.

The V and J genes are TRBV11-3 and TRBJ1-1; possible D gene TRBD1, 5 bases. The CDR3 consists of 12 residues. Germline CDR1 SGHNT, CDR2 YENEEA. V lost 5 bases and J lost 3, with 7 bases in between. This CDR3 is CASSLRDTEAFF. The CDR3 DNA reads as TGTGCCAGCAGCCTCAGGGACACTGAAGCTTTCTTT. The variable domain in full, completed from reference TRBV11-3 and TRBJ1-1, reads EAGVVQSPRYKIIEKKQPVAFWCNPISGHNTLYWYLQNLGQGPELLIRYENEEAVDDSQLPKDRFSAERLKGVDSTLKIQPAELGDSAVYLCASSLRDTEAFFGQGTRLTVV.

This chain links TRBV7-9 with TRBJ2-7; the D is unclear. The CDR3 runs to 13 residues. Looked up from germline, CDR1 is SEHNR and CDR2 is FQNEAQ (reference sequence). Trimming pared 2 bases from V and 2 bases from J, leaving 7 bases between. CDR3 coding DNA: TGTGCCAGCAGCTTACCGGCCACCTACGAGCAGTACTTC. This sequence encodes CASSLPATYEQYF.

CDR3 protein: CASSLAGTGRELFF. CDR3 nucleotide sequence: TGTGCCAGCAGCTTAGCCGGGACAGGGAGGGAGCTGTTTTTT. The chain recombines TRBV7-8 with TRBJ2-2, with 9 bases identical to TRBD1. The CDR3 loop spans 14 amino acids. The V and J ends lost 0 bases and 9 bases, in that order; junction bases with no gene match: 2. CDR1 is SGHVS, CDR2 FQNEAQ, per germline. Supplemented by reference TRBV7-8 and TRBJ2-2, the full variable domain reads GAGVSQSPRYKVAKRGQDVALRCDPISGHVSLFWYQQALGQGPEFLTYFQNEAQLDKSGLPSDRFFAERPEGSVSTLKIQRTQQEDSAVYLCASSLAGTGRELFFGEGSRLTVL.

In nucleotides, the CDR3 is TGCGCCAGCAGCCAAGGACTCGCTGGGAACCAAGAGACCCAGTACTTC. Its protein product is CASSQGLAGNQETQYF. The rearrangement uses TRBV4-1 and TRBJ2-5; D uncertain. Trimming shortened V by 1 base and J by 0 bases, and 12 bases separated the two germline ends. CDR1 and CDR2 (germline): MGHRA, YSYEKL. This CDR3 has 16 residues.

The V and J genes are TRBV5-1 and TRBJ2-7; D may be TRBD1 (5 bases). CDR1 and CDR2 from the germline V gene are SGHRS and YFSETQ. The V end lost 0 bases, the J end lost 3 bases, and 10 bases lay between the germline ends. The CDR3 length is 14 residues. The DNA of the CDR3 is TGCGCCAGCAGCTTGGGACAGCAAGGCTACGAGCAGTACTTC. Translation: CASSLGQQGYEQYF.

The V call is TRBV7-8, the J call TRBJ1-2, with 10 bases that match TRBD1. Germline lookup yields CDR1 SGHVS and CDR2 FQNEAQ. This CDR3 contains 15 residues. The J segment lost 2 bases and the V segment lost 5 bases, leaving 5 bases of the junction unmatched. The CDR3, as DNA: TGTGCCAGCAGCATCGGGACAGGGGAAAACTATGGCTACACCTTC. As protein: CASSIGTGENYGYTF.

This clone showed up just once. The rearrangement uses TRBV7-2 and TRBJ1-1, with a tentative D call TRBD1 (6 bases). This CDR3 contains 14 residues. V lost 4 bases, J lost 4 bases, and 13 bases lay in between. The germline V gene has CDR1 SGHTA and CDR2 FQGNSA. The CDR3 region has the DNA TGTGCCAGCAGCTATCGAAGGGGGGGCACTGAAGCTTTCTTT. This sequence encodes CASSYRRGGTEAFF.

The rearrangement links TRBV18 to TRBJ1-1; D gene uncertain. CDR1 and CDR2 (germline): KGHSH, LQKENI. V was trimmed by 4 bases and J by 0 bases, leaving 6 bases between them. This CDR3 region has 13 residues. The CDR3 spells CASSQGVNTEAFF. The CDR3 DNA is TGTGCCAGCTCACAGGGCGTGAACACTGAAGCTTTCTTT.

J is TRBJ2-2 and V is TRBV7-6, with TRBD1 matching 9 bases. The J segment lost 7 bases and the V segment lost 4 bases, leaving 4 bases of the junction unmatched. The V gene's germline CDR1 is SGHVS and CDR2 FNYEAQ. The CDR3 runs 14 residues. The CDR3 DNA reads as TGTGCCAGCAGCTCGGGACAGGGAATCGGGGAGCTGTTTTTT. Residues: CASSSGQGIGELFF.

The gene calls are TRBV29-1 and TRBJ2-1; D gene unclear. Per germline, CDR1 SQVTM and CDR2 ANQGSEA. CDR3 length: 14 amino acids. The V gene lost 0 bases and the J gene lost 4 bases, with 10 bases spanning the gap. The CDR3 spells CSVEDGVVYNEQFF. The CDR3 DNA reads TGCAGCGTTGAAGATGGTGTAGTTTACAATGAGCAGTTCTTC.

V is TRBV7-9 and J is TRBJ2-7; D perhaps matches TRBD1 (6 bases). This CDR3 is built from 16 residues. CDR1 is SEHNR and CDR2 is FQNEAQ in the germline V gene (reference sequence). V was pared by 5 bases and J by 5 bases, with 22 bases between. CDR3 coding DNA: TGTGCCAGCAGCCCGCCGGACAGTTTTATGAGTAACGAGCAGTACTTC. Translated, it gives CASSPPDSFMSNEQYF.

In this sample, this clone turned up once. The rearrangement links TRBV6-4 to TRBJ2-2; D is unresolved. This CDR3 has 13 residues. Germline values: CDR1 MRHNA, CDR2 SNTAGT. Trimming cost V 6 bases and J 0 bases, with 5 bases left between them. In DNA form, the CDR3 reads TGTGCCAGCAGAGGACCGAACACCGGGGAGCTGTTTTTT. This gives the protein CASRGPNTGELFF.